These T cell receptor beta chains were read from a single sample in a study of cytotoxic CD8 clonotypes in ibrutinib-treated CLL. Assay: immunoSEQ multiplex PCR; the TCRdb copy retains only in-frame clones and omits some. The sample comprises roughly 180,000 clones, approximately 68% of which are singletons, and about an eighth rests with the top ten. Sample: PBMCs, taken after 24 months of ibrutinib treatment. The receptor set was obtained from a human donor with chronic lymphocytic leukemia. Both conserved end residues are part of each CDR3. D genes are given only for firm matches. A clone size is listed for some rows: how often the clone was seen (once, few, many), or a class if it is expanded.

clone_size j_call d_call v_call cdr3_aa cdr3_nt
few TRBJ2-3 NA TRBV7-3 CASSLTGPGDTQYF TGTGCCAGCAGCTTGACAGGTCCCGGGGATACGCAGTATTTT
NA TRBJ2-1 TRBD1 TRBV15 CATREDRPLRNEQFF TGTGCCACCAGAGAGGACAGGCCCTTAAGGAATGAGCAGTTCTTC
NA TRBJ2-3 NA TRBV7-2 CASSLEDPADTQYF TGTGCCAGCAGCTTAGAAGACCCGGCGGATACGCAGTATTTT
NA TRBJ2-3 NA TRBV27 CASSLPDFQGTDTQYF TGTGCCAGCAGTTTACCGGACTTCCAAGGCACAGATACGCAGTATTTT
NA TRBJ2-1 NA TRBV4-1 CASSQGTDSYNEQFF TGCGCCAGCAGCCAAGGGACAGACTCCTACAATGAGCAGTTCTTC
NA TRBJ2-7 NA TRBV7-2 CASSLGVGPTYEQYF TGTGCCAGCAGCTTAGGGGTGGGCCCCACCTACGAGCAGTACTTC
NA TRBJ2-2 TRBD2 TRBV15 CATSRDRTSGSLSGELFF TGTGCCACCAGCAGAGATAGGACTAGCGGGAGTCTCAGCGGGGAGCTGTTTTTT
NA TRBJ2-7 NA TRBV7-2 CASSLGARYEQYF TGTGCCAGCAGCCTGGGAGCGCGCTACGAGCAGTACTTC
few TRBJ2-5 TRBD1 TRBV11-2 CASSGCRGQGFQETQYF TGTGCCAGCAGCGGGTGCCGGGGACAGGGCTTCCAAGAGACCCAGTACTTC
NA TRBJ2-3 NA TRBV7-3 CASSLGDSSTDTQYF TGTGCCAGCAGCTTAGGGGATTCTAGCACAGATACGCAGTATTTT
NA TRBJ1-5 NA TRBV21-1 CASSKARGLGNQPQHF TGTGCCAGCAGCAAAGCGCGGGGTTTGGGCAATCAGCCCCAGCATTTT
NA TRBJ2-7 TRBD2 TRBV9 CASSVGAGLAESYEQYF TGTGCCAGCAGCGTAGGGGCCGGACTAGCGGAATCCTACGAGCAGTACTTC
medium-sized TRBJ2-5 NA TRBV7-2 CASSQLRAGTQETQYF TGTGCCAGCAGCCAGCTCCGGGCAGGCACTCAAGAGACCCAGTACTTC
NA TRBJ2-5 TRBD2 TRBV5-8 CASSKRTGGISQYF TGTGCCAGCAGCAAGAGGACGGGAGGGATCTCCCAGTACTTC
NA TRBJ1-5 NA TRBV28 CASSTPGYNQPQHF TGTGCCAGCAGTACCCCAGGATACAATCAGCCCCAGCATTTT
NA TRBJ1-3 NA TRBV6-6 CASSSAGNTIYF TGTGCCAGCAGTTCAGCGGGAAACACCATATATTTT
NA TRBJ2-7 NA TRBV4-3 CASSQETPYEQYF TGCGCCAGCAGCCAAGAAACCCCCTACGAGCAGTACTTC
NA TRBJ2-3 NA TRBV7-8 CASSLGTDTQYF TGTGCCAGCAGCTTAGGGACAGATACGCAGTATTTT
NA TRBJ1-1 TRBD1 TRBV6-1 CASSEPGQGMPEAFF TGTGCCAGCAGTGAACCGGGACAGGGGATGCCTGAAGCTTTCTTT
NA TRBJ1-5 NA TRBV7-8 CASSLVSNQPQHF TGTGCCAGCAGCTTAGTTAGCAATCAGCCCCAGCATTTT
NA TRBJ2-5 NA TRBV5-3 CASSLTGVGQETQYF TGTGCCAGCAGCTTAACGGGAGTGGGACAAGAGACCCAGTACTTC
NA TRBJ1-5 NA TRBV5-1 CASSAEGHQPQHF TGCGCCAGCAGCGCGGAGGGGCATCAGCCCCAGCATTTT
NA TRBJ2-3 NA TRBV6-1 CASSEVGGRRTDTQYF TGTGCCAGCAGTGAAGTCGGCGGCAGACGCACAGATACGCAGTATTTT
once TRBJ2-7 NA TRBV13 CASSRTTGNEQYF TGTGCCAGCAGCAGAACTACAGGGAACGAGCAGTACTTC
NA TRBJ2-1 TRBD2 TRBV7-8 CASSLGWTRLRAEQFF TGTGCCAGCAGCTTAGGGTGGACTAGGCTCAGGGCTGAGCAGTTCTTC
NA TRBJ1-5 NA TRBV4-1 CASSPRDGSNQPQHF TGCGCCAGCAGCCCCAGGGACGGTAGCAATCAGCCCCAGCATTTT
few TRBJ2-1 NA TRBV14 CASSQDLRDEQFF TGTGCCAGCAGCCAAGATCTTCGCGATGAGCAGTTCTTC
NA TRBJ2-1 TRBD2 TRBV2 CASPSAGGPYNEQFF TGTGCCAGCCCCTCCGCGGGGGGCCCCTACAATGAGCAGTTCTTC
NA TRBJ1-5 NA TRBV18 CASSPPPPGNQPQHF TGTGCCAGCTCACCACCGCCTCCGGGGAATCAGCCCCAGCATTTT
few TRBJ1-2 TRBD1 TRBV29-1 CSVEETGRNYGYTF TGCAGCGTTGAAGAGACAGGGCGCAACTATGGCTACACCTTC
NA TRBJ2-1 NA TRBV10-3 CAISEWGMNNEQFF TGTGCCATCAGTGAGTGGGGCATGAACAATGAGCAGTTCTTC
NA TRBJ2-6 NA TRBV23-1 CASSHYGGRAGANVLTF TGCGCCAGCAGTCATTACGGGGGGCGCGCTGGGGCCAACGTCCTGACTTTC
many TRBJ2-5 NA TRBV4-1 CASSQEASQETQYF TGCGCCAGCAGCCAAGAGGCCAGCCAAGAGACCCAGTACTTC
once TRBJ1-5 NA TRBV7-2 CASSFTYNQPQHF TGTGCCAGCAGCTTTACCTACAATCAGCCCCAGCATTTT
NA TRBJ2-3 NA TRBV7-6 CASSLGGASTDTQYF TGTGCCAGCAGCTTAGGCGGGGCTAGCACAGATACGCAGTATTTT
once TRBJ2-1 TRBD1 TRBV7-2 CASSIRDRGLNEQFF TGTGCCAGCAGCATCCGGGACAGGGGGCTCAATGAGCAGTTCTTC
once TRBJ1-1 NA TRBV4-2 CASSQTLNTEAFF TGTGCCAGCAGCCAAACACTGAACACTGAAGCTTTCTTT
NA TRBJ2-1 NA TRBV20-1 CSASGGFEQFF TGCAGTGCTAGTGGAGGGTTTGAGCAGTTCTTC
NA TRBJ1-2 TRBD1 TRBV19 CASSIDLFDRGPGYTF TGTGCCAGTAGTATAGATCTTTTCGACAGGGGGCCTGGCTACACCTTC
once TRBJ1-1 TRBD1 TRBV19 CASMEDRGLPEAFF TGTGCCAGTATGGAGGACAGGGGGTTGCCTGAAGCTTTCTTT
NA TRBJ2-7 NA TRBV21-1 CASSKGFPFYEQYF TGTGCCAGCAGCAAGGGTTTCCCTTTCTACGAGCAGTACTTC
NA TRBJ1-4 NA TRBV18 CASSPDSTNEKLFF TGTGCCAGCTCACCCGACAGCACTAATGAAAAACTGTTTTTT
few TRBJ2-7 TRBD2 TRBV6-1 CASSATSVEQYF TGTGCCAGCAGTGCGACTAGCGTCGAGCAGTACTTC
few TRBJ1-2 NA TRBV6-5 CASSYNREGDRGYTF TGTGCCAGCAGTTATAACAGGGAGGGGGACCGTGGCTACACCTTC
NA TRBJ1-1 NA TRBV11-2 CASSLVNKNTEAFF TGTGCCAGCAGCTTAGTGAACAAGAACACTGAAGCTTTCTTT
few TRBJ1-5 TRBD1 TRBV18 CASSPTGTGGNQPQHF TGTGCCAGCTCACCAACCGGGACAGGAGGGAATCAGCCCCAGCATTTT
NA TRBJ2-7 NA TRBV19 CASSLPDSTYEQYF TGTGCCAGTAGCCTCCCCGACAGCACCTACGAGCAGTACTTC
NA TRBJ2-7 NA TRBV7-3 CASSLTISVGHEQYF TGTGCCAGCAGCTTAACAATCTCCGTCGGCCACGAGCAGTACTTC
NA TRBJ2-1 TRBD2 TRBV7-2 CASRYRTSGRYNEQFF TGTGCCAGCAGATACCGGACTAGCGGGAGATACAATGAGCAGTTCTTC